The 14 T cell receptor beta chains reported below all come from one sample, sequenced in a study of cytomegalovirus exposure and HLA in healthy donors. The PCR used 60 Vbeta and 13 Jbeta primers. Assay used: immunoSEQ multiplex PCR; TCRdb lists only in-frame clones, some missing. The sample yields about 82,000 clones, 65% to 80% seen once. Specimen: PBMCs. These receptor sequences come from a human donor in good health.

Regarding this clone: Mismatch with germline at one junction end may stem from a read error. V gene TRBV7-2 combines with J gene TRBJ1-5; possibly TRBD1 for D (6 bases). This CDR3 is built from 15 residues. Germline V gives CDR1 SGHTA, CDR2 FQGNSA. The CDR3 sequence is CASRLTGNSNQPQNF. The CDR3 bases are TGTGCCAGCCGGTTAACAGGGAATAGCAATCAGCCCCAGAATTTT.

V is TRBV6-6 and J is TRBJ1-4; TRBD1 aligns across 10 bases. Germline trimming cut 2 bases from V and 6 bases from J; bases unmatched to any gene: 6. The CDR3 is 16 amino acids. CDR1 and CDR2 (germline): MNHNY, SVGAGI (reference sequence). In DNA form, the CDR3 reads TGTGCCAGCAGTTACGCACCGGGACAGGGGTATGAAAAACTGTTTTTT. It specifies CASSYAPGQGYEKLFF.

The chain combines TRBV28 with TRBJ1-5; 9 bases are a match to TRBD1. The CDR3 has 16 residues. The V gene end was trimmed by 5 bases and the J gene end by 4 bases; junction bases not matched to a gene: 9. From germline, CDR1 is MDHEN and CDR2 SYDVKM. This CDR3 is CASSPGQGIGNQPQHF. As DNA, the CDR3 is TGTGCCAGCAGTCCGGGACAGGGTATCGGGAATCAGCCCCAGCATTTT.

The rearrangement uses TRBV19 and TRBJ1-2; weak D call: TRBD1 (6 bases). Germline V gene lookup returns CDR1 LNHDA and CDR2 SQIVND (reference sequence). CDR3 length: 12 amino acids. The V end lost 7 bases, the J end lost 8 bases, and 14 bases lay between the germline ends. This CDR3 reads CASTQGSEGYTF. In DNA form, the CDR3 reads TGTGCCAGTACACAGGGTTCGGAAGGCTACACCTTC.

In its sample, this clone was seen a few times. The V call is TRBV19, the J call TRBJ2-1, with D perhaps matching TRBD1 (8 bases). Trimming shortened V by 5 bases and J by 6 bases, and 14 bases separated the two germline ends. CDR3 length: 14 amino acids. Germline CDR1 and CDR2: LNHDA and SQIVND (reference sequence). CDR3 protein: CASSHRGGTNEQFF. DNA of the CDR3: TGTGCCAGTAGTCACAGGGGGGGGACCAATGAGCAGTTCTTC.

In nucleotides, the CDR3 is TGTGCCAGCTCATCATCTGCAGCTGGAAACACCATATATTTT. It encodes CASSSSAAGNTIYF. This sequence joins TRBV18 and TRBJ1-3, with D unresolved. V was pared by 5 bases and J by 2 bases, with 10 bases between. The CDR3 is 14 residues long. CDR1 KGHSH and CDR2 LQKENI come from the germline V gene.

The chain carries TRBV4-1 and TRBJ2-6, with 8 bases that match TRBD1. With 3 bases clipped from V and 4 bases from J, the junction kept 8 bases outside the gene matches. From germline, CDR1 is MGHRA and CDR2 YSYEKL. This CDR3 is built from 17 residues. CDR3 loop: CASSQAGGASGANVLTF. Here the CDR3 DNA reads TGCGCCAGCAGCCAGGCAGGGGGCGCATCGGGGGCCAACGTCCTGACTTTC.

This clone was seen just once. This chain connects TRBV2 to TRBJ1-1, with D perhaps TRBD1 (6 bases). CDR3 length: 13 residues. Trimming shortened V by 5 bases and J by 1 base, and 8 bases separated the two germline ends. Germline V gene sequence: CDR1 SNHLY, CDR2 FYNNEI. CDR3 residues: CASSWGQNTEAFF. The CDR3 DNA sequence: TGTGCCAGCAGTTGGGGACAGAACACTGAAGCTTTCTTT.

This chain's CDR3 is CASLPRAGDRSPLHF. CDR3 coding DNA: TGTGCCAGCCTTCCGCGGGCAGGGGACCGCTCACCCCTCCACTTT. The gene calls are TRBV6-5 and TRBJ1-6; D possibly corresponds to TRBD1 (6 bases). V lost 8 bases and J lost 10, with 21 bases in between. The CDR3 runs 15 residues. Germline assignment: CDR1 MNHEY and CDR2 SVGAGI.

CDR3 coding DNA: TGCGCCAGCAGCCAGTCACGAAACAGGGCTAATTCACCCCTCCACTTT. Protein: CASSQSRNRANSPLHF. J is TRBJ1-6 and V is TRBV4-1; a weak D match, TRBD1 (6 bases). This CDR3 contains 16 residues. The germline CDR1 and CDR2 sequences are MGHRA and YSYEKL. V was pared by 3 bases and J by 6 bases, with 15 bases between.

The chain recombines TRBV5-1 with TRBJ1-1; 7 nucleotides agree with TRBD1. Germline V gives CDR1 SGHRS, CDR2 YFSETQ. V gave up 4 bases and J gave up 1 base; unmatched junction bases: 4. The CDR3 loop spans 14 amino acids. The CDR3 nucleotides are TGCGCCAGCAGCCCCGGGACAGCGAACACTGAAGCTTTCTTT. Residues: CASSPGTANTEAFF.

This clone was recorded a few times. The V call is TRBV6-6, the J call TRBJ1-6, with D perhaps TRBD1 (6 bases). The CDR3 is 14 amino acids. The germline V gene has CDR1 MNHNY and CDR2 SVGAGI (reference sequence). V was cut by 2 bases and J by 10 bases, with 12 bases left in between. CDR3: CASSYQDSGSPLHF. The CDR3 nucleotides are TGTGCCAGCAGTTACCAGGACAGTGGATCACCCCTCCACTTT.

This chain joins TRBV6-5 and TRBJ1-2, with D uncertain. The CDR3 length is 12 residues. Trimming cost V 2 bases and J 8 bases, with 9 bases left between them. The V gene's germline CDR1 is MNHEY and CDR2 SVGAGI. The CDR3 protein is CASSYAGGGYTF. As DNA, the CDR3 is TGTGCCAGCAGTTACGCCGGCGGGGGCTACACCTTC.

For this clone: The junction differs from germline at one of its ends, possibly a read error. The chain joins TRBV7-8 to TRBJ1-5; D is unclear. CDR3 length equals 15 residues. The germline CDR1 and CDR2 sequences are SGHVS and FQNEAQ. This chain's CDR3 is CASSLVPAGNQPQNF. Written as DNA, the CDR3 is TGTGCCAGCAGCTTAGTCCCGGCAGGCAATCAGCCCCAGAATTTT.